This entry lists 26 T cell receptor beta chains sequenced from one sample in a study of blood T cell repertoires in COVID-19. Profiling relied on immunoSEQ multiplex PCR, and the TCRdb table lists in-frame clones only, not all of them. The sample contains approximately 170,000 clones, over 75% of which appear only once. Sequences were obtained from PBMCs or T cells enriched from blood (not recorded which). These receptors were taken from a woman aged 18-29 years who had recovered from COVID-19.

The chain uses TRBV29-1 and TRBJ2-1; D not resolved. Trimming removed 0 bases from V and 5 bases from J, with 8 bases in between. From germline, CDR1 is SQVTM and CDR2 ANQGSEA. The CDR3 is 13 amino acids. CDR3 loop: CSVEDWADNEQFF. CDR3 DNA sequence: TGCAGCGTTGAAGATTGGGCAGACAATGAGCAGTTCTTC.

This clone was seen a handful of times. This chain connects TRBV15 to TRBJ2-2; perhaps TRBD2 as D (6 bases). The germline gives CDR1 LNHNV, CDR2 YYDKDF (reference sequence). V lost 1 base and J lost 1, with 7 bases in between. The CDR3 consists of 15 residues. CDR3 DNA sequence: TGTGCCACCAGCAGAGGCGGGATGAACACCGGGGAGCTGTTTTTT. This gives the protein CATSRGGMNTGELFF.

The rearrangement links TRBV19 to TRBJ1-4, with D possibly matching TRBD1 (6 bases). The CDR3 spans 12 residues. Germline V gene data show CDR1 as LNHDA and CDR2 as SQIVND (reference sequence). Trimming pared 8 bases from V and 8 bases from J, leaving 12 bases between. Here the CDR3 DNA reads TGTGCCAGTGCCGGGACACGCGAAAAACTGTTTTTT. As protein: CASAGTREKLFF.

The chain links TRBV30 to TRBJ1-5; D is unclear. Germline CDR1 reads GTSNPN; CDR2 reads SVGIG (reference sequence). V was clipped by 0 bases and J by 7 bases, with 13 bases between them. The CDR3 is 14 residues long. The CDR3 DNA follows: TGTGCCTGGAGTGTAGACCAGACAAGGCAGCCCCAGCATTTT. It codes for CAWSVDQTRQPQHF. Using reference TRBV30 and TRBJ1-5 for the parts outside the CDR3, the full variable domain is SQTIHQWPATLVQPVGSPLSLECTVEGTSNPNLYWYRQAAGRGLQLLFYSVGIGQISSEVPQNLSASRPQDRQFILSSKKLLLSDSGFYLCAWSVDQTRQPQHFGDGTRLSIL.

This rearrangement joins TRBV19 to TRBJ2-2; D remains ambiguous. V lost 5 bases, J lost 6 bases, and 7 bases lay in between. This CDR3 spans 12 amino acids. The germline V gene has CDR1 LNHDA and CDR2 SQIVND (reference sequence). As DNA, the CDR3 is TGTGCCAGTAGTTTCCCTCCCGGGGAGCTGTTTTTT. It encodes CASSFPPGELFF.

The rearrangement links TRBV21-1 to TRBJ2-1; TRBD2, the D gene given by the table, was not confirmed from the DNA. TRBV21-1 is a pseudogene. This CDR3 contains 15 residues. DNA of the CDR3: TGTGCCAGCCCAAAGGCCCGGGGGTGGGTGTATGAGCAGTTCTTC. Amino acids: CASPKARGWVYEQFF.

The chain links TRBV7-9 to TRBJ1-1, with a weak D call TRBD1 (6 bases). V was clipped by 6 bases and J by 5 bases, with 13 bases between them. The CDR3 length is 13 residues. Per germline, CDR1 SEHNR and CDR2 FQNEAQ (reference sequence). Written as DNA, the CDR3 is TGTGCCAGCAGTCGTACAGGGTGGACTGAAGCTTTCTTT. It is translated as CASSRTGWTEAFF.

CDR3 coding DNA: TGCAGTGCTAGTACCGGGACTAGCGGGGACTACGAGCAGTACTTC. Translation gives CSASTGTSGDYEQYF. This chain links TRBV20-1 with TRBJ2-7; 13 bases fit TRBD2. CDR1 and CDR2 from the germline V gene are DFQATT and SNEGSKA (reference sequence). Trimming took 3 bases from V and 3 from J; bases not matched to a gene: 5. The CDR3 contains 15 residues.

The V and J genes are TRBV19 and TRBJ1-5; TRBD1 agrees at 10 bases. CDR1 and CDR2 (germline): LNHDA, SQIVND (reference sequence). The length of the CDR3 is 16 residues. This CDR3 reads CASRDRGRNSNQPQHF. The DNA for the CDR3 is TGTGCTTCGAGGGACAGGGGAAGGAATAGCAATCAGCCCCAGCATTTT.

This clone was found once. The chain employs TRBV15 and TRBJ1-2; 8 bases agree with TRBD1. The V gene end was trimmed by 0 bases and the J gene end by 4 bases; junction bases not matched to a gene: 7. Germline lookup yields CDR1 LNHNV and CDR2 YYDKDF (reference sequence). The length of the CDR3 is 16 residues. The CDR3 nucleotides are TGTGCCACCAGCAGAGATATTACAGGGGGGCCCTATGGCTACACCTTC. It codes for CATSRDITGGPYGYTF.

The chain joins TRBV11-2 to TRBJ2-7, with 9 bases aligning to TRBD2. The germline V gene has CDR1 SGHAT and CDR2 FQNNGV. V gave up 2 bases and J gave up 3 bases; unmatched junction bases: 5. This CDR3 has 15 residues. Here the CDR3 DNA reads TGTGCCAGCAGCTTAACTAGCGGGCCTAACTACGAGCAGTACTTC. This gives the protein CASSLTSGPNYEQYF.

This clone occurred once. V and J are TRBV30 and TRBJ1-1, with a tentative D call TRBD1 (6 bases). Germline CDR1 reads GTSNPN; CDR2 reads SVGIG (reference sequence). V was trimmed by 2 bases and J by 6 bases, leaving 19 bases between them. The CDR3 is made up of 15 amino acids. CDR3 in DNA: TGTGCCTGGAGTAAATTATCGGGACATGCCCCTGAAGCTTTCTTT. Its translation is CAWSKLSGHAPEAFF.

The V and J genes are TRBV7-2 and TRBJ2-6; 12 bases fit TRBD1. CDR1 and CDR2 (germline): SGHTA, FQGNSA. The CDR3 length is 17 residues. The J segment lost 2 bases and the V segment lost 3 bases, leaving 2 bases of the junction unmatched. The CDR3 bases are TGTGCCAGCAGCTTGGGACAGGGGGCCGCTGGGGCCAACGTCCTGACTTTC. Its translation is CASSLGQGAAGANVLTF.

The V and J genes are TRBV7-8 and TRBJ1-2; 7 bases agree with TRBD1. The CDR3 has 12 residues. Germline V gives CDR1 SGHVS, CDR2 FQNEAQ. V trimming: 5 bases; J trimming: 8 bases; junction bases outside the gene matches: 5. CDR3 region: CASSRTGYGYTF. Written as DNA, the CDR3 is TGTGCCAGCAGCCGGACAGGATACGGCTACACCTTC.

This clone was recorded once. Mismatch with germline at one junction end may stem from a read error. J is TRBJ1-2 and V is TRBV7-9; D gene unclear. From germline, CDR1 is SEHNR and CDR2 FQNEAQ (reference sequence). The CDR3 sequence is 12 residues long. The CDR3 DNA follows: TGTGCCAGCAGCTCCCCGACTGAGAGGTCTGTCTTC. Translation: CASSSPTERSVF. Drawing the rest from reference TRBV7-9 and TRBJ1-2, the complete variable domain is DTGVSQNPRHKITKRGQNVTFRCDPISEHNRLYWYRQTLGQGPEFLTYFQNEAQLEKSRLLSDRFSAERPKGSFSTLEIQRTEQGDSAMYLCASSSPTERSVFGSGTRLTVV.

CDR3 amino acids: CASSRRQGLLSYEQYF. As DNA, the CDR3 is TGTGCCAGCAGTAGGCGACAGGGCCTCTTATCCTACGAGCAGTACTTC. The chain employs TRBV28 and TRBJ2-7, with 7 bases aligning to TRBD1. V trimming: 5 bases; J trimming: 1 base; junction bases outside the gene matches: 11. The germline V gene encodes CDR1 MDHEN and CDR2 SYDVKM. CDR3 length equals 16 residues.

The chain combines TRBV9 with TRBJ2-1; possible D gene TRBD2, 5 bases. In germline, CDR1 is SGDLS, CDR2 YYNGEE. The CDR3 has 15 amino acids. The V end lost 2 bases, the J end lost 3 bases, and 12 bases lay between the germline ends. The CDR3 region has the DNA TGTGCCAGCAGCGTTGGCCTAGGACTCTACAATGAGCAGTTCTTC. It encodes CASSVGLGLYNEQFF. The variable domain in full, with the rest retrieved from reference TRBV9 and TRBJ2-1, is DSGVTQTPKHLITATGQRVTLRCSPRSGDLSVYWYQQSLDQGLQFLIQYYNGEERAKGNILERFSAQQFPDLHSELNLSSLELGDSALYFCASSVGLGLYNEQFFGPGTRLTVL.

The CDR3 nucleotides read TGTGCCAGCAGTCGCTCGGGAGACGTCGAGCAGTACTTC. Amino acids: CASSRSGDVEQYF. V is TRBV12-3 or TRBV12-4 and J is TRBJ2-7; TRBD2 might be the D (6 bases). The CDR3 consists of 13 residues. V lost 5 bases to trimming and J lost 6 bases, with 14 bases between them.

The chain recombines TRBV4-1 with TRBJ1-1; D is ambiguous. This CDR3 region has 15 residues. Germline assignment: CDR1 MGHRA and CDR2 YSYEKL. Trimming left V 1 base short and J 0 bases short, with 9 bases between. The CDR3 DNA sequence: TGCGCCAGCAGCCAAGGGCGTGCGGTGAACACTGAAGCTTTCTTT. Residues: CASSQGRAVNTEAFF.

With regard to this clone: This same CDR3 is encoded by further DNA sequences in the sample. V and J are TRBV19 and TRBJ2-7; a weak D match, TRBD1 (6 bases). V lost 1 base and J 3 bases, leaving 7 bases between the germline ends. The CDR3 sequence is 13 residues long. Germline V CDR1 and CDR2: LNHDA, SQIVND (reference sequence). The CDR3 DNA is TGTGCCAGTAGTATAGTACAGGGCTACGAGCAGTACTTC. Its translation is CASSIVQGYEQYF.

V usage is TRBV27 and J usage is TRBJ2-7, with TRBD1 matching 7 bases. The CDR3 length is 14 residues. Trimming at V came to 2 bases and at J to 4 bases, leaving 5 bases not matched to a gene. CDR1 and CDR2 from the germline V gene are MNHEY and SMNVEV (reference sequence). CDR3 coding DNA: TGTGCCAGCAGTTTACTAGGGACAGCTTACGAGCAGTACTTC. Its translation: CASSLLGTAYEQYF.

The chain recombines TRBV4-2 with TRBJ2-5; tentative D call: TRBD2 (7 bases). V was pared by 3 bases and J by 2 bases, with 19 bases between. The CDR3 extends over 17 amino acids. From germline, CDR1 is LGHNA and CDR2 YNFKEQ. CDR3 protein: CASSQGALASTQETQYF. DNA for the CDR3: TGTGCCAGCAGCCAGGGGGCACTAGCGTCTACACAAGAGACCCAGTACTTC.

The chain has TRBV5-1 and TRBJ2-5; 15 bases line up with TRBD2. After removal of 4 bases from V and 5 bases from J, the junction contained 3 bases not matched to a gene. Germline CDR1 and CDR2: SGHRS and YFSETQ. There are 15 residues in the CDR3. The CDR3 region has the DNA TGCGCCAGCAGCCCTGGGACTAGCGGGGGGGAGACCCAGTACTTC. This codes for CASSPGTSGGETQYF.

This chain connects TRBV2 to TRBJ1-6, with 7 bases matching TRBD1. J gave up 7 bases and V 6 bases, and 6 bases lay outside the gene matches. This CDR3 region has 14 residues. Per the germline V gene, CDR1 is SNHLY and CDR2 is FYNNEI. CDR3 sequence reads: CASRGDSENSPLHF. The DNA of the CDR3 is TGTGCCAGCAGGGGGGACAGTGAGAATTCACCCCTCCACTTT.

The CDR3 DNA is TGTGCCAGCAGCTTAAGAACCCTTAGCGGGAGTTCCGGGGAGCTGTTTTTT. Residues: CASSLRTLSGSSGELFF. This chain links TRBV7-8 with TRBJ2-2; 9 bases align to TRBD2. The trim removed 2 bases at V and 6 bases at J, leaving 10 bases unmatched. Per the germline V gene, CDR1 is SGHVS and CDR2 is FQNEAQ. The CDR3 contains 17 residues.

The J gene is TRBJ1-4, the V gene TRBV10-3; 7 bases are shared with TRBD1. The CDR3 has 16 amino acids. Trimming at V came to 8 bases and at J to 5 bases, leaving 14 bases not matched to a gene. Germline CDR1 reads ENHRY; CDR2 reads SYGVKD. CDR3 in DNA: TGTGCCATCGCCGACAGGGTAGGGGTCCAAAATGAAAAACTGTTTTTT. Protein product: CAIADRVGVQNEKLFF.